Given below is one T cell receptor beta chain in context. This sample stems from a study of blood T cell repertoires in COVID-19. Study details: Researchers got acute and convalescent COVID-19 samples from the United States, Italy and Spain. PBMCs, B-cell-depleted T cells, or T cells provided the cDNA or gDNA that made up the material.

The CDR3 has 15 residues. The germline gives CDR1 SNHLY, CDR2 FYNNEI. With V trimmed by 2 bases and J by 1 base, 0 bases remained unmatched. Authors' data handling: Nucleated cell counts were estimated from reference gene primer amplification. The table came from immunoSEQ multiplex PCR; TCRdb's copy has only in-frame clones and leaves some out. V and J calls and clone size are as listed in that table; D and trimming were resolved from the DNA. The sample contains roughly 20,000 clones, about 81% of which appear only once. Material for sequencing was peripheral blood. This TCR derives from a man in his sixties with acute or convalescent COVID-19. V and J are TRBV2 and TRBJ2-5; 11 bases are a match to TRBD2. CDR3 amino acids: CASSELAGGQETQYF. The CDR3 DNA follows: TGTGCCAGCAGTGAACTAGCGGGGGGCCAAGAGACCCAGTACTTC. The entire variable domain, with the rest obtained from reference TRBV2 and TRBJ2-5, is as follows: EPEVTQTPSHQVTQMGQEVILRCVPISNHLYFYWYRQILGQKVEFLVSFYNNEISEKSEIFDDQFSVERPDGSNFTLKIRSTKLEDSAMYFCASSELAGGQETQYFGPGTRLLVL.